This T cell receptor (beta chain) was sequenced for a study of cytomegalovirus exposure and HLA in healthy donors. Germline V gene data show CDR1 as MDHEN and CDR2 as SYDVKM. CDR3 length: 13 amino acids. V gave up 6 bases and J gave up 1 base, with 9 bases separating them. Whole-study findings and limits: Earlier analysis looked at TCR beta V segments, and most were productive about 90% or about 30% of the time. Excluded were some V segments that proved indistinguishable, including TRBV6-2 and TRBV6-3.

13 Jbeta primers and 60 Vbeta primers were used for the PCR. Only in-frame clones appear in the TCRdb table, and some are missing; sequencing was by immunoSEQ multiplex PCR. Among around 260,000 clones listed, about 80% were seen once. There are a few counts of this clone. What it binds is not known. Other nucleotide sequences from this sample produce the same CDR3. Healthy bone marrow donors supplied every sample. Sequencing was carried out using PBMCs. V usage is TRBV28 and J usage is TRBJ1-1; maybe TRBD1 (5 bases). The sequence was collected from a girl between 2 and 10 years old in good health and CMV-seronegative. The CDR3 nucleotides are TGTGCCAGCAGCTTCGGACAGAACACTGAAGCTTTCTTT. It is translated as CASSFGQNTEAFF.